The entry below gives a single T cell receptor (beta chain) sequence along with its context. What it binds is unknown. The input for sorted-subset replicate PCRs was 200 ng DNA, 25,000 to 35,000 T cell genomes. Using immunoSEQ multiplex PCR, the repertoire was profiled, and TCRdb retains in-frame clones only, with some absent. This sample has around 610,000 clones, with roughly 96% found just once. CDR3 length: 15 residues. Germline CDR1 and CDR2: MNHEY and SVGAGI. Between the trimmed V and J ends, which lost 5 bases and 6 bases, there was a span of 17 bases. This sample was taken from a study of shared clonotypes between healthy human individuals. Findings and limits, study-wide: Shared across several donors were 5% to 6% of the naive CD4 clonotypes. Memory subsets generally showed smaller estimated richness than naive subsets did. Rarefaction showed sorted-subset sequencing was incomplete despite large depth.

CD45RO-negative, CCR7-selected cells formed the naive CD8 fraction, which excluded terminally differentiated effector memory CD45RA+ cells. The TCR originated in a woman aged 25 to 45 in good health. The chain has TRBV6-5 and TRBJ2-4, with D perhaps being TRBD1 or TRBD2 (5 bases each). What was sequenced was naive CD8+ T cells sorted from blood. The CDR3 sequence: CASSPRGFRGNIQYF. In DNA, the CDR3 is TGTGCCAGCAGTCCCCGGGGCTTTCGGGGAAACATTCAGTACTTC.